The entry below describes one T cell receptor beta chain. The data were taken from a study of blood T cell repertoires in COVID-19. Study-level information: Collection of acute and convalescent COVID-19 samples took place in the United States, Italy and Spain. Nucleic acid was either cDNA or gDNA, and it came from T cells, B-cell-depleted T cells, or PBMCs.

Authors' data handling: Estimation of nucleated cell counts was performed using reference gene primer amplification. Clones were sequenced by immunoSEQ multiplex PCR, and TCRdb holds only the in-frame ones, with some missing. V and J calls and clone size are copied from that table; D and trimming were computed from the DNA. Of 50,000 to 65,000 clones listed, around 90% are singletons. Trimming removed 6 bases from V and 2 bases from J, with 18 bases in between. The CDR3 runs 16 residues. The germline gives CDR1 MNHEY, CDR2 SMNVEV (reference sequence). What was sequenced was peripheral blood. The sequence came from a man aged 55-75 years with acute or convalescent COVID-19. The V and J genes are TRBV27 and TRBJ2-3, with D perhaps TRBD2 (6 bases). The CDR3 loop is CASREGTQLLTDTQYF. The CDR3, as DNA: TGTGCCAGCAGGGAGGGTACCCAACTCCTCACAGATACGCAGTATTTT.